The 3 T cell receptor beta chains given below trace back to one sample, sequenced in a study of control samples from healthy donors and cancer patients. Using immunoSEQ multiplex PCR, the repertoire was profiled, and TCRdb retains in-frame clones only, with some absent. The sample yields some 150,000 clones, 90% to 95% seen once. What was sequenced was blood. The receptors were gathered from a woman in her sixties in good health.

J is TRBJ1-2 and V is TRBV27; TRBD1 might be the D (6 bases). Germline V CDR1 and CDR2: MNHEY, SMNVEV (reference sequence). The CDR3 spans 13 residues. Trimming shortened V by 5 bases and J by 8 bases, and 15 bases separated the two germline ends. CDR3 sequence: CASSEAGQRGYTF. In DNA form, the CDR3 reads TGTGCCAGCAGTGAGGCCGGACAGCGGGGCTACACCTTC.

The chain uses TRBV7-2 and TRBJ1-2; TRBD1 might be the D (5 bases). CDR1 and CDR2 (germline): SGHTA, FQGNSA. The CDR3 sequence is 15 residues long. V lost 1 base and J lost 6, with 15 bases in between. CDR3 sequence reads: CASSLEVWQGHGYTF. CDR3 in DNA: TGTGCCAGCAGCTTAGAGGTGTGGCAGGGCCATGGCTACACCTTC.

The CDR3, as DNA: TGTGCCAGCAGCTTAGCGGAAGGGAGACAGCCCCAGCATTTT. Translation gives CASSLAEGRQPQHF. The gene calls are TRBV7-9 and TRBJ1-5, with D hard to call. Germline V gene data show CDR1 as SEHNR and CDR2 as FQNEAQ (reference sequence). CDR3 size: 14 residues. Trimming removed 0 bases at V and 7 bases at J, with 10 bases between.